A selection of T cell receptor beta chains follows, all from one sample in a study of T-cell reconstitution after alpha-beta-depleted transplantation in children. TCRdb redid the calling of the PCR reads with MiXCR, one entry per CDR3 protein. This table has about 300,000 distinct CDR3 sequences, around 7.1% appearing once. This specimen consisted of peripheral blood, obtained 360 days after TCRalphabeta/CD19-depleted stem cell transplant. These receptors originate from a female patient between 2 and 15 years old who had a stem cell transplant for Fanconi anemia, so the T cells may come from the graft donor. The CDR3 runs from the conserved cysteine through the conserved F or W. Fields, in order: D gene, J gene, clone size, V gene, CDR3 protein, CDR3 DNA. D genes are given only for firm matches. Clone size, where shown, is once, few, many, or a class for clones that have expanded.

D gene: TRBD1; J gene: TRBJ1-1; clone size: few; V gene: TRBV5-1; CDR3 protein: CASSLWGQGDMNTEAFF; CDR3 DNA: TGCGCCAGCAGCTTGTGGGGACAGGGAGACATGAACACTGAAGCTTTCTTT
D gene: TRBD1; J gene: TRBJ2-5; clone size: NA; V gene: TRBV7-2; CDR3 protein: CASSLVGTALGTQYF; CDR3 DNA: TGTGCCAGCAGCTTAGTTGGGACAGCCCTCGGGACCCAGTACTTC
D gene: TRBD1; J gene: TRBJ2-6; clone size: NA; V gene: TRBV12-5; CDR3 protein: CASGLSGGQGPSGANVLTF; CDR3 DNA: TGTGCTAGTGGTCTATCGGGAGGACAGGGGCCCTCTGGGGCCAACGTCCTGACTTTC
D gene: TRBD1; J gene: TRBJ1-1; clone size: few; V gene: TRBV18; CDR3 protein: CASSPTGTGVNTEAFF; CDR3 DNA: TGTGCCAGCTCACCTACCGGGACAGGCGTGAACACTGAAGCTTTCTTT
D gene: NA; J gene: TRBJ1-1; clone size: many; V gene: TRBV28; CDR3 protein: CASTISSGVTEAFF; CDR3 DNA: TGTGCCAGCACCATAAGCAGCGGGGTGACTGAAGCTTTCTTT
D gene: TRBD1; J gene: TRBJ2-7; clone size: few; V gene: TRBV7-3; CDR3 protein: CASSLLPGRQGSYEQYF; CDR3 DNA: TGTGCCAGCAGCTTGCTCCCGGGGAGACAGGGGTCCTACGAGCAGTACTTC
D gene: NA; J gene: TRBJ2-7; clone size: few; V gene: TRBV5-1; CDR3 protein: CASSLVAGPKQYF; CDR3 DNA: TGCGCCAGCAGCTTGGTGGCGGGACCCAAGCAGTACTTC
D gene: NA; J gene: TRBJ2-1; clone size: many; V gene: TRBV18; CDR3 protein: CASSSISEQFF; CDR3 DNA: TGTGCCAGCTCATCGATCAGTGAGCAGTTCTTC
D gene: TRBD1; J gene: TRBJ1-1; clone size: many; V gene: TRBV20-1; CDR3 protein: CSAPTGGGYGVFF; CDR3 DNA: TGCAGTGCCCCGACAGGGGGAGGGTATGGAGTTTTCTTT
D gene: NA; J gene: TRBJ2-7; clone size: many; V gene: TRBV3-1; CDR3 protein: CASGWTGRDEQYF; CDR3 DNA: TGTGCCAGCGGCTGGACAGGGAGGGACGAGCAGTACTTC
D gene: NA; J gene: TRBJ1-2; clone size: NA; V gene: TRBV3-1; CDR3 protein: CASSQVEGRHGYTF; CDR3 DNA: TGTGCCAGCAGCCAAGTTGAGGGGCGGCATGGCTACACCTTC
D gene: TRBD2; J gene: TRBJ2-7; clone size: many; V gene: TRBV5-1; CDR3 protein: CASSFLPGAGGRYEQYF; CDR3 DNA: TGCGCCAGCAGCTTCCTCCCGGGAGCGGGGGGAAGGTACGAGCAGTACTTC
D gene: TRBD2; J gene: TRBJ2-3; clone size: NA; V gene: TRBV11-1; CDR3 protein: CASSPGTSGNPDTQYF; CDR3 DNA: TGTGCCAGCAGCCCTGGGACTAGCGGGAATCCCGATACGCAGTATTTT
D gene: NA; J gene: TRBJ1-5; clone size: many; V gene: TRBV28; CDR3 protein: CASSRTFGQPQHF; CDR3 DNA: TGTGCCAGTTCAAGGACATTCGGTCAGCCCCAGCATTTT
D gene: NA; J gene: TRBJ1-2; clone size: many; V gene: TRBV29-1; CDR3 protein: CSVDGLRGRAYGYTF; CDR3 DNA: TGCAGCGTTGACGGTTTACGCGGAAGGGCATATGGCTACACCTTC
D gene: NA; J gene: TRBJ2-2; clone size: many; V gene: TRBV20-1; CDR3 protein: CSARAGRLGELFF; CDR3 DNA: TGCAGTGCTAGGGCAGGGCGGTTGGGGGAGCTGTTTTTT
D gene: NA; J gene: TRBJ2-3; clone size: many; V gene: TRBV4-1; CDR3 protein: CASSQPGTYDGTDTQYF; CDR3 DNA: TGCGCCAGCAGCCAACCCGGAACGTACGACGGGACAGATACGCAGTATTTT
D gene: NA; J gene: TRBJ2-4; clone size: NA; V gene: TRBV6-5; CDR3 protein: CASSYSRVAKNIQYF; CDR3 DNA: TGTGCCAGCAGTTACTCAAGGGTAGCCAAAAACATTCAGTACTTC
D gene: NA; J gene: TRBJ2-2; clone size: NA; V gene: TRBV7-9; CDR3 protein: CASSLLAGYAGELFF; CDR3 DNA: TGTGCCAGCAGCTTATTGGCCGGATATGCCGGGGAGCTGTTTTTT
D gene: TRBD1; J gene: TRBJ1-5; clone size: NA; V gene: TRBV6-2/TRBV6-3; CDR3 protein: CASRPNRGGEEQPQHF; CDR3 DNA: TGTGCCAGCAGGCCGAACAGGGGAGGAGAGGAACAGCCCCAGCATTTT
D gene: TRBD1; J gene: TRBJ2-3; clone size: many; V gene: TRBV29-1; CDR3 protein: CSGRTGGPTDTQYF; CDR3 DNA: TGCAGCGGAAGGACAGGGGGCCCGACAGATACGCAGTATTTT
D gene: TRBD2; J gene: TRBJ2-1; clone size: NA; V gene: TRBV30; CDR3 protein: CAWDLAAQQFF; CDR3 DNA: TGTGCCTGGGACCTAGCGGCCCAGCAGTTCTTC
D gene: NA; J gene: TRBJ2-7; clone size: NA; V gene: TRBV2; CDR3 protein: CASSVGTLGNEQYF; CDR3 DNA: TGTGCCAGCAGTGTGGGGACGTTAGGAAACGAGCAGTACTTC
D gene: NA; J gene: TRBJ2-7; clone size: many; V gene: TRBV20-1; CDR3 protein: CSARVGPYEQYF; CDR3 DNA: TGCAGTGCTAGAGTTGGACCCTACGAGCAGTACTTC
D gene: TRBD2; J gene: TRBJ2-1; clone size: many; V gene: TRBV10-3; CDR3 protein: CAISEYGLAGYPLYNEQFF; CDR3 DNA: TGTGCCATCAGTGAGTACGGACTAGCGGGGTACCCCTTGTACAATGAGCAGTTCTTC
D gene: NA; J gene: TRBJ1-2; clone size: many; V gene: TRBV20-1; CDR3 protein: CSARELRDNYGYTF; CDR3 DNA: TGCAGTGCTCGAGAACTCAGGGACAATTATGGCTACACCTTC
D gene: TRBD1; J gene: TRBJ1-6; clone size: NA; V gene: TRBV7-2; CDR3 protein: CASSLDGTVSSPLHF; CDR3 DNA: TGTGCCAGCAGCTTGGACGGGACAGTGAGTTCACCCCTCCACTTT
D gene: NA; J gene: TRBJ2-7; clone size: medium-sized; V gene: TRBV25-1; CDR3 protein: CASTKGQNTYEQYF; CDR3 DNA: TGTGCCAGCACGAAAGGCCAAAACACCTACGAGCAGTACTTC
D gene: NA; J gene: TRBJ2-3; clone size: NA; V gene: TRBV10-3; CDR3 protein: CATGVALPITDTQYF; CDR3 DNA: TGTGCCACCGGTGTGGCCCTCCCCATTACAGATACGCAGTATTTT
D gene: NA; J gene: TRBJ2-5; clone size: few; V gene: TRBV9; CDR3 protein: CASSVGGIGETQYF; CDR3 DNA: TGTGCCAGCAGCGTCGGAGGGATAGGGGAGACCCAGTACTTC
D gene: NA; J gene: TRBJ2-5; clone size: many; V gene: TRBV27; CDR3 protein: CASSFLGYQETQYF; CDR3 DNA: TGTGCCAGCAGTTTCCTTGGGTACCAAGAGACCCAGTACTTC
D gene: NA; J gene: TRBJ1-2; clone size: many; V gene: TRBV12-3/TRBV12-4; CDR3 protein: CANSRTENYGYTF; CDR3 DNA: TGTGCCAACTCCCGTACGGAAAACTATGGCTACACCTTC
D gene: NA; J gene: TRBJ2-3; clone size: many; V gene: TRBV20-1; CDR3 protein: CSTRAQTDTQYF; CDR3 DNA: TGCAGTACCAGGGCCCAAACAGATACGCAGTATTTT
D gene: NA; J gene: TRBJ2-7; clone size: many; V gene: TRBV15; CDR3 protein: CATSRGVPYEQYF; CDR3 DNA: TGTGCCACCAGCAGAGGGGTTCCCTACGAGCAGTACTTC
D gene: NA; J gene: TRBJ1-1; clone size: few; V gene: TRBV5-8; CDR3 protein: CASSFFTEAFF; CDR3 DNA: TGTGCCAGCAGCTTTTTCACTGAAGCTTTCTTT
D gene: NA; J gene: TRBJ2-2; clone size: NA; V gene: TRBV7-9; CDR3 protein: CASSLVTYTGELFF; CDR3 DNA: TGTGCCAGCAGCTTAGTAACTTACACCGGGGAGCTGTTTTTT
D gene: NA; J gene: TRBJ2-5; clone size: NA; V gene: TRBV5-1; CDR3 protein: CASSLGWIRVAETQYF; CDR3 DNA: TGCGCCAGCAGCTTGGGGTGGATCCGGGTTGCAGAGACCCAGTACTTC
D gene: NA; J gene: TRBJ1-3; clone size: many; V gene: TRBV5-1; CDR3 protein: CASRRGNTIYF; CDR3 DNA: TGCGCCAGCAGACGTGGAAACACCATATATTTT
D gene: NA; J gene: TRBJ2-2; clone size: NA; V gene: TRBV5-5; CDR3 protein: CASGSGLVSGELFF; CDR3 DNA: TGTGCCAGCGGCTCGGGGCTGGTCTCCGGGGAGCTGTTTTTT
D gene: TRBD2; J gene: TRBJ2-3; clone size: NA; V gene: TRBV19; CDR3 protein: CASSIFPSGSGHTQYF; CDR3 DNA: TGTGCCAGTAGTATCTTTCCTAGCGGGAGTGGGCATACGCAGTATTTT
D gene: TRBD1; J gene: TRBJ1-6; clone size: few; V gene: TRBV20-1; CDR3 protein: CSARDSGTGNSPLHF; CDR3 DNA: TGCAGTGCTAGAGACTCCGGGACAGGGAATTCACCCCTCCACTTT
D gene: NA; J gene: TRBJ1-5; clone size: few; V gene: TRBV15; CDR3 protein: CATSRGGQPQHF; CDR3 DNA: TGTGCCACCAGCAGGGGAGGTCAGCCCCAGCATTTT
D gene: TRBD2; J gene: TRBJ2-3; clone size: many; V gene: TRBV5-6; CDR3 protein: CASIPSGGPRDTQYF; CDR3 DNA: TGTGCCAGCATACCCAGCGGGGGGCCCAGGGATACGCAGTATTTT
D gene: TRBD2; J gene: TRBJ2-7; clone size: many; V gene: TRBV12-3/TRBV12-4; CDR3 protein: CASSFLLAGGDRLF; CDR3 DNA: TGTGCCAGCAGTTTCCTATTAGCGGGGGGCGACCGACTCTTC
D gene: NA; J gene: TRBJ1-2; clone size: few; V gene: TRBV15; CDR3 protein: CATSRTAVYGYTF; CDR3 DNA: TGTGCCACCAGCAGAACGGCAGTCTATGGCTACACCTTC
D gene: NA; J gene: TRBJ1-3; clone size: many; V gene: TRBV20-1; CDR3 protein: CSASWEPGNTIYF; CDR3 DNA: TGCAGTGCTAGTTGGGAGCCGGGAAACACCATATATTTT
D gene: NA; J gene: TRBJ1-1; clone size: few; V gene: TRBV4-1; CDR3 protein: CASRIIGDTEAFF; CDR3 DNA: TGCGCCAGCAGGATAATCGGGGACACTGAAGCTTTCTTT
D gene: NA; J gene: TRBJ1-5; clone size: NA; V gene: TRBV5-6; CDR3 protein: CASSLGWRSNQPQHF; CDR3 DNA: TGTGCCAGCAGCTTGGGGTGGAGGAGCAATCAGCCCCAGCATTTT
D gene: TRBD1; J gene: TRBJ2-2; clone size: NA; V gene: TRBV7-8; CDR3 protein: CASSGRTGPNTGELLF; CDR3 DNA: TGTGCCAGCAGCGGGCGGACAGGGCCGAACACCGGGGAGCTGTTGTTT
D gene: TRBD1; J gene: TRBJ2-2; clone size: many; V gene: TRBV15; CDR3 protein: CATSRDKGAMAANTGELFF; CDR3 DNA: TGTGCCACCAGCAGAGATAAGGGGGCGATGGCGGCGAACACCGGGGAGCTGTTTTTT
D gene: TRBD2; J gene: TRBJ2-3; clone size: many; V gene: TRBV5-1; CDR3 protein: CASSLAPSGGTDTQYF; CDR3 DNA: TGCGCCAGCAGCTTGGCGCCTAGCGGAGGCACAGATACGCAGTATTTT
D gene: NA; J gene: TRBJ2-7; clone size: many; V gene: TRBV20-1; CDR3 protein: CSARGLRGSSYEQYF; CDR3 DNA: TGCAGTGCTAGAGGACTTCGGGGGAGCTCCTACGAGCAGTACTTC
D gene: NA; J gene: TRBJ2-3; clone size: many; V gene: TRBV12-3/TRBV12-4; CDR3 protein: CASRQSPTDTQYF; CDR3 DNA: TGTGCCAGCAGGCAGAGCCCTACAGATACGCAGTATTTT
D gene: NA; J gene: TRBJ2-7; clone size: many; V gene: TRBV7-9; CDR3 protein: CASSPVGPSYEQYF; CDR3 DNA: TGTGCCAGCAGCCCCGTGGGACCATCCTACGAGCAGTACTTC